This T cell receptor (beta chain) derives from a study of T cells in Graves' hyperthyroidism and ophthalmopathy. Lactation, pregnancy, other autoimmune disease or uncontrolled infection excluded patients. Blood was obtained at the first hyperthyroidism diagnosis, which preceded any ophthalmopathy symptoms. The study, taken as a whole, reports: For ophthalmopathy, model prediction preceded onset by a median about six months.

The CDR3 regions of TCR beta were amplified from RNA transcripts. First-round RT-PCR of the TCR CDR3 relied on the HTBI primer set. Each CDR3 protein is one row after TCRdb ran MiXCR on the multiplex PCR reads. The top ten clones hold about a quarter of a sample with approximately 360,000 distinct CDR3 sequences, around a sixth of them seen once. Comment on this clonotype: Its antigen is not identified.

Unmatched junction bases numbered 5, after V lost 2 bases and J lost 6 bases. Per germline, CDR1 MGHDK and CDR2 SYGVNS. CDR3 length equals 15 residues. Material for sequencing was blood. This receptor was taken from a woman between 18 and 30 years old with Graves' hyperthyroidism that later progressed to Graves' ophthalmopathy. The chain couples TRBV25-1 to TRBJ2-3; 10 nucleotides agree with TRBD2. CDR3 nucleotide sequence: TGTGCCAGCAGTGAACCTAGCGGGAGTCGGGATACGCAGTATTTT. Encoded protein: CASSEPSGSRDTQYF.